This T cell receptor beta chain was captured in a study of T cell responses to AZD1222 COVID-19 vaccine. For the study at large: Investigators merged groups given second doses at roughly 4 or roughly 12 weeks. Study results and caveats: The donors showed a predominance of white British ancestry and of females, with possible underestimation of clonal diversity. The study sampled repertoires only after the peak T cell response. The study identified only a handful of AZD1222 recipients as seropositive at baseline.

The CDR3 length is 16 residues. The germline V gene has CDR1 MRHNA and CDR2 SNTAGT. Trimming cost V 3 bases and J 3 bases, with 18 bases left between them. A word on this clone: Its antigen remains unidentified.

Assay used: immunoSEQ multiplex PCR; TCRdb lists only in-frame clones, some missing. The sample yields about 140,000 clones, 80% to 95% seen once. The clonotype originates from an adult in good health. This sample comprised peripheral blood, obtained on day 0 of AZD1222 vaccination. J is TRBJ2-7 and V is TRBV6-4; maybe TRBD2 (5 bases). CDR3 amino acids: CASSETDGLAYYEQYF. The CDR3, as DNA: TGTGCCAGCAGTGAAACAGATGGCCTAGCCTACTACGAGCAGTACTTC.